These 22 T cell receptor beta chains came from one sample sequenced in a study of blood T cell repertoires in COVID-19. Sequencing used immunoSEQ multiplex PCR; TCRdb keeps in-frame clones, though not all of them. In the table there are more than 50,000 clones, more than 75% of which are singletons. The sequencing sample was made of peripheral blood. These receptors came from a human donor in a cohort sampled during active COVID-19.

The chain employs TRBV7-9 and TRBJ1-1; 7 bases map to TRBD1. CDR1 SEHNR and CDR2 FQNEAQ come from the germline V gene (reference sequence). This CDR3 contains 13 residues. V trimming: 3 bases; J trimming: 4 bases; junction bases outside the gene matches: 2. The chain's CDR3 is CASSFGTVTEAFF. The CDR3 DNA reads as TGTGCCAGCAGCTTTGGGACAGTCACTGAAGCTTTCTTT.

The chain is built from TRBV28 and TRBJ2-5; 8 positions match TRBD1. The CDR3 sequence is 15 residues long. V dropped 2 bases and J dropped 4; count of bases not matched to a gene: 6. Germline CDR1 MDHEN, CDR2 SYDVKM. Here the CDR3 reads CASSLGAGGAETQYF. The DNA for the CDR3 is TGTGCCAGCAGTTTAGGTGCAGGGGGCGCAGAGACCCAGTACTTC.

This chain joins TRBV29-1 and TRBJ2-2, with a weak D call TRBD2 (6 bases). The CDR3 spans 14 residues. V was cut by 3 bases and J by 6 bases, with 14 bases left in between. From germline, CDR1 is SQVTM and CDR2 ANQGSEA. The CDR3 spells CSVDEGGFAGELFF. CDR3 nucleotides: TGCAGCGTTGACGAGGGAGGTTTCGCCGGGGAGCTGTTTTTT.

A single count supports this clone. The V and J genes are TRBV7-6 and TRBJ1-1, with D tentatively TRBD1 (6 bases). The CDR3 has 14 residues. V lost 5 bases and J lost 0, with 10 bases in between. Germline V gives CDR1 SGHVS, CDR2 FNYEAQ. CDR3 coding DNA: TGTGCCAGCAGCCCCTCAGGGGTGAACACTGAAGCTTTCTTT. As protein: CASSPSGVNTEAFF.

This chain uses TRBV7-2 with TRBJ2-3; tentatively, D is TRBD1 (5 bases). The V end lost 1 base, the J end lost 1 base, and 12 bases lay between the germline ends. Germline CDR1 is SGHTA and CDR2 is FQGNSA. The CDR3 spans 16 residues. This CDR3 is CASSLGGGPRTDTQYF. The CDR3 DNA reads TGTGCCAGCAGCTTAGGGGGCGGCCCCCGCACAGATACGCAGTATTTT.

This clone was seen once. The same CDR3 can be traced to other DNA sequences in this sample. The chain joins TRBV19 to TRBJ1-5; D remains ambiguous. This CDR3 is 13 amino acids long. The germline CDR1 and CDR2 sequences are LNHDA and SQIVND (reference sequence). V gave up 4 bases and J gave up 4 bases, with 8 bases separating them. The CDR3 sequence: CASSNSGNQPQHF. CDR3 coding DNA: TGTGCCAGTAGTAACAGCGGTAATCAGCCCCAGCATTTT. Combining the CDR3 with reference TRBV19 and TRBJ1-5 gives the whole variable domain DGGITQSPKYLFRKEGQNVTLSCEQNLNHDAMYWYRQDPGQGLRLIYYSQIVNDFQKGDIAEGYSVSREKKESFPLTVTSAQKNPTAFYLCASSNSGNQPQHFGDGTRLSIL.

V usage is TRBV19 and J usage is TRBJ1-2; tentatively, D is TRBD1 (6 bases). V was cut by 3 bases and J by 8 bases, with 10 bases left in between. This CDR3 is 12 amino acids long. The germline gives CDR1 LNHDA, CDR2 SQIVND (reference sequence). The CDR3 sequence is CASSMAGVGYTF. In DNA, the CDR3 is TGTGCCAGTAGTATGGCAGGGGTCGGCTACACCTTC.

The V gene is TRBV9, the J gene TRBJ2-2; D possibly corresponds to TRBD2 (6 bases). Germline loops: CDR1 SGDLS, CDR2 YYNGEE. The ends were cut back, 7 bases at V and 6 bases at J, with 19 bases in the middle. The CDR3 runs 15 residues. This CDR3 reads CASDQGGALAGELFF. In nucleotides, the CDR3 is TGTGCCAGCGACCAGGGCGGGGCTCTCGCCGGGGAGCTGTTTTTT.

A word on this clone: This same CDR3 is encoded by further DNA sequences in the sample. The V gene is TRBV6-1, the J gene TRBJ2-3, with TRBD2 identical over 12 bases. The CDR3 extends over 15 amino acids. Germline loops: CDR1 MNHNS, CDR2 SASEGT. V was clipped by 2 bases and J by 4 bases; unmatched bases: 1. The CDR3 DNA follows: TGTGCCAGCAGTGAACTAGCGGGGGGGCCAGATACGCAGTATTTT. This encodes CASSELAGGPDTQYF.

The V gene is TRBV6-5, the J gene TRBJ1-2, with D uncertain. CDR3 length equals 16 residues. V was clipped by 0 bases and J by 4 bases, with 15 bases between them. The germline gives CDR1 MNHEY, CDR2 SVGAGI. CDR3 amino acids: CASSYSISTRGYGYTF. The CDR3 region has the DNA TGTGCCAGCAGTTACTCGATTAGTACGCGCGGCTATGGCTACACCTTC.

This clone was observed once. The chain combines TRBV20-1 with TRBJ1-1; D is uncertain. CDR1 DFQATT and CDR2 SNEGSKA come from the germline V gene (reference sequence). The CDR3 totals 13 residues. Trimming shortened V by 3 bases and J by 3 bases, and 11 bases separated the two germline ends. The chain's CDR3 is CSASYSSHTEAFF. In nucleotides, the CDR3 is TGCAGTGCTAGTTACAGTAGTCACACTGAAGCTTTCTTT.

This chain uses TRBV28 with TRBJ2-7; TRBD2 aligns across 7 bases. Germline CDR1 and CDR2: MDHEN and SYDVKM. V was clipped by 2 bases and J by 2 bases; unmatched bases: 12. CDR3 length: 17 amino acids. The CDR3 DNA sequence: TGTGCCAGCAGTTTAGGCTGGTCCCAGCGGGGAACCTACGAGCAGTACTTC. Its translation is CASSLGWSQRGTYEQYF.

The chain carries TRBV7-6 and TRBJ2-7; D may be TRBD1 (6 bases). This CDR3 has 17 amino acids. The V end lost 5 bases, the J end lost 2 bases, and 22 bases lay between the germline ends. Germline lookup yields CDR1 SGHVS and CDR2 FNYEAQ. The chain's CDR3 is CASSRSTPGTTTYEQYF. The CDR3 DNA follows: TGTGCCAGCAGCAGATCAACCCCCGGGACAACAACCTACGAGCAGTACTTC.

The chain combines TRBV24-1 with TRBJ2-2; possibly TRBD2 for D (5 bases). Trimming stripped 1 base from V and 5 bases from J, with 31 bases between. The length of the CDR3 is 22 residues. The germline gives CDR1 KGHDR, CDR2 SFDVKD. For the CDR3, the DNA is TGTGCCACCAGTGATTTAATCTCCAGCGGATTGCAAAGAGATGCTGGGACCGGGGAGCTGTTTTTT. Residues: CATSDLISSGLQRDAGTGELFF.

This chain uses TRBV27 with TRBJ2-5; 10 positions agree with TRBD1. Germline assignment: CDR1 MNHEY and CDR2 SMNVEV (reference sequence). J was trimmed by 3 bases and V by 0 bases; bases with no gene match: 13. This CDR3 is built from 19 residues. CDR3 region: CASSLSPISLGTGEETQYF. In nucleotides, the CDR3 is TGTGCCAGCAGTTTATCTCCTATATCCTTAGGGACAGGGGAAGAGACCCAGTACTTC.

A single count supports this clone. V usage is TRBV30 and J usage is TRBJ1-1; D remains ambiguous. The germline gives CDR1 GTSNPN, CDR2 SVGIG (reference sequence). With 1 base removed from V and 0 bases from J, the gap between germline ends came to 6 bases. This CDR3 spans 13 amino acids. CDR3 amino acids: CAWSGNMNTEAFF. DNA for the CDR3: TGTGCCTGGAGTGGCAACATGAACACTGAAGCTTTCTTT.

The chain combines TRBV4-3 with TRBJ1-4; 8 nucleotides line up with TRBD1. This CDR3 is built from 14 residues. V lost 4 bases and J lost 8; bases outside the gene matches: 6. Germline values: CDR1 LGHNA, CDR2 YSLEER. CDR3 loop: CASSRRTGIEKLFF. CDR3 sequence (DNA): TGCGCCAGCAGCCGCAGGACAGGGATCGAAAAACTGTTTTTT.

This chain uses TRBV5-6 with TRBJ1-6; D possibly corresponds to TRBD1 (5 bases). The ends were cut back, 0 bases at V and 2 bases at J, with 12 bases in the middle. The length of the CDR3 is 17 residues. CDR1 is SGHDT and CDR2 is YYEEEE in the germline V gene. CDR3 sequence: CASSLGGRVTYNSPLHF. In DNA, the CDR3 is TGTGCCAGCAGCTTGGGGGGCAGGGTAACCTATAATTCACCCCTCCACTTT.

This chain links TRBV7-8 with TRBJ2-7; possible D gene TRBD1, 7 bases. Per germline, CDR1 SGHVS and CDR2 FQNEAQ. The length of the CDR3 is 15 residues. V shed 1 base and J shed 6 bases, with 16 bases lying between them. The CDR3: CASSLDLRGEAEQYF. The CDR3 nucleotides are TGTGCCAGCAGCTTAGATCTCAGGGGGGAAGCCGAGCAGTACTTC.

This clone is a singleton in its sample. V gene TRBV4-3 combines with J gene TRBJ1-2; 10 bases align to TRBD1. V trimming: 3 bases; J trimming: 5 bases; junction bases outside the gene matches: 6. CDR3 size: 15 residues. From germline, CDR1 is LGHNA and CDR2 YSLEER. Here the CDR3 reads CASSQADRGFYGYTF. As DNA, the CDR3 is TGCGCCAGCAGCCAGGCGGACAGGGGGTTTTATGGCTACACCTTC.

V usage is TRBV21-1 and J usage is TRBJ2-1; the table's D call, TRBD1, was not checked against the DNA. TRBV21-1 is recorded as a pseudogene. There are 19 residues in the CDR3. CDR3 bases: TGTGCCAGCAGCACGCTTTTTAGGGGCGCTTATTACTCCTACAATGAGCAGTTCTTC. Amino acids: CASSTLFRGAYYSYNEQFF.

This chain uses TRBV19 with TRBJ2-5; TRBD1 matches 7 bases. Germline V gives CDR1 LNHDA, CDR2 SQIVND (reference sequence). The CDR3 sequence is 15 residues long. The ends lost 5 bases at V and 2 bases at J; junction bases unmatched: 8. The CDR3 sequence: CASSSWAGGQETQYF. The CDR3 DNA is TGTGCCAGTAGTTCATGGGCAGGGGGACAAGAGACCCAGTACTTC.